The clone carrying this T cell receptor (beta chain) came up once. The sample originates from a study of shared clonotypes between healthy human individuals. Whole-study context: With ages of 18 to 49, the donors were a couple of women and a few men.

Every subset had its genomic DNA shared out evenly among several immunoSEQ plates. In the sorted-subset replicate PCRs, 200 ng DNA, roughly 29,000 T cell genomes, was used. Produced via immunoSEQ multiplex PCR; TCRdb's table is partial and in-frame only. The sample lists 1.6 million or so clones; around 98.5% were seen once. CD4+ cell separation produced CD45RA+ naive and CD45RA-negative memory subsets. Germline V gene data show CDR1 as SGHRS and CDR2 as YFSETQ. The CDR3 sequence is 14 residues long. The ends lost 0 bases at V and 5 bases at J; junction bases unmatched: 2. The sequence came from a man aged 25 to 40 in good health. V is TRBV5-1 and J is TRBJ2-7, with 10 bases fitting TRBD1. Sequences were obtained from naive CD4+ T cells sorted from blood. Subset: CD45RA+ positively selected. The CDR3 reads CASSLDGTGDEQYF. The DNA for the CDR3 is TGCGCCAGCAGCTTGGACGGGACAGGGGACGAGCAGTACTTC.